What follows is one T cell receptor (beta chain) and its context. Its antigen is not identified. This record comes from a study of T cell responses to AZD1222 COVID-19 vaccine. From germline, CDR1 is SGHNT and CDR2 YYREEE (reference sequence). V was pared by 2 bases and J by 4 bases, with 9 bases between. The CDR3 length is 13 residues. Only in-frame clones appear in the TCRdb table, and some are missing; sequencing was by immunoSEQ multiplex PCR. This sample has about 140,000 clones, with approximately 95% found just once. Study results and caveats: Breadth and depth of Spike-specific TCRs rose after two AZD1222 doses. The study found vaccine-associated CD4 TCRs spanning spike, dominant at 160-218 and 743-854. The reported proportion of spike-specific TCRs targeting unmutated variant regions was nearly half. Mostly white British, mostly female donors; authors suggested clonal diversity may be underestimated.

The sample in question was peripheral blood, obtained on day 0 of MenACWY control vaccination. The chain recombines TRBV5-4 with TRBJ1-1, with unresolved D. The origin of this receptor is an adult in good health. This chain's CDR3 is CASSLKEGTEAFF. The CDR3 DNA reads TGTGCCAGCAGCTTAAAGGAGGGCACTGAAGCTTTCTTT.